Listed below are T cell receptor beta chains from one sample, sequenced in a study of beta chain features in type 1 diabetes. Assay: immunoSEQ multiplex PCR; the TCRdb copy retains only in-frame clones and omits some. Of about 410,000 clones listed, approximately 15% are singletons. Sequencing used naive CD4+ T cells from blood. All receptors derive from a man between 25 and 39 years old in good health. The CDR3 runs from the conserved cysteine through the conserved F or W. D genes are given only for firm matches. Not all rows give a size; the values are once, few, many and, for expanded clones, a class.

j_gene | d_gene | abundance | v_gene | CDR3aa | CDR3nt
TRBJ1-1 | TRBD1 | . | TRBV7-6 | CASSPPGGNTEAFF | TGTGCCAGCAGCCCCCCAGGGGGGAACACTGAAGCTTTCTTT
TRBJ2-7 | . | . | TRBV4-3 | CASSQDPSGPYEQYF | TGCGCCAGCAGCCAAGACCCGTCGGGTCCCTACGAGCAGTACTTC
TRBJ1-2 | TRBD1 | once | TRBV7-6 | CASSLMGQGPYGYTF | TGTGCCAGCAGCTTAATGGGACAGGGTCCCTATGGCTACACCTTC
TRBJ2-1 | TRBD2 | . | TRBV18 | CASSPRTSGRYNEQFF | TGTGCCAGCTCACCAAGGACTAGCGGGAGATACAATGAGCAGTTCTTC
TRBJ1-6 | . | few | TRBV19 | CASTRVKNSPLHF | TGTGCCAGTACCCGTGTCAAGAATTCACCCCTCCACTTT
TRBJ2-7 | . | . | TRBV7-2 | CASSLRRGSYEQYF | TGTGCCAGCAGCTTACGGAGGGGTTCCTACGAGCAGTACTTC
TRBJ2-3 | . | few | TRBV11-3 | CASSPSFSSTDTQYF | TGTGCCAGCAGCCCCAGTTTCTCTAGCACAGATACGCAGTATTTT
TRBJ2-3 | . | . | TRBV5-1 | CASSLTTPGTDTQYF | TGCGCCAGCAGCTTGACTACCCCTGGGACAGATACGCAGTATTTT
TRBJ2-2 | . | few | TRBV7-2 | CASSTYSGTTGELFF | TGTGCCAGCAGCACCTACTCCGGGACAACCGGGGAGCTGTTTTTT
TRBJ2-7 | . | . | TRBV7-9 | CASSLTSWLDHEQYF | TGTGCCAGCAGCTTAACCAGTTGGTTGGACCACGAGCAGTACTTC
TRBJ2-4 | TRBD2 | few | TRBV6-1 | CASGKPGGTKNIQYF | TGTGCCAGCGGCAAGCCGGGGGGGACCAAAAACATTCAGTACTTC
TRBJ2-1 | TRBD2 | few | TRBV11-3 | CASSLLAGGGNEQFF | TGTGCCAGCAGCTTACTAGCGGGAGGGGGGAATGAGCAGTTCTTC
TRBJ1-1 | . | . | TRBV5-1 | CASFGFGTEAFF | TGCGCCAGCTTTGGGTTCGGCACTGAAGCTTTCTTT
TRBJ1-2 | TRBD1 | . | TRBV14 | CASSQDRTSPGYTF | TGTGCCAGCAGCCAGGACAGGACATCCCCTGGCTACACCTTC
TRBJ2-3 | TRBD2 | . | TRBV4-3 | CASSQGMGTSADTQYF | TGCGCCAGCAGCCAAGGTATGGGGACTAGCGCGGATACGCAGTATTTT
TRBJ2-7 | . | few | TRBV5-1 | CASSLKDEQYF | TGCGCCAGCAGCTTGAAGGACGAGCAGTACTTC
TRBJ2-3 | TRBD2 | few | TRBV6-6 | CASSYSKVAGADTQYF | TGTGCCAGCAGTTACTCGAAGGTAGCGGGAGCAGATACGCAGTATTTT
TRBJ1-2 | . | . | TRBV18 | CASSLDSYPNYGYTF | TGTGCCAGCTCCCTGGACAGCTATCCTAACTATGGCTACACCTTC
TRBJ1-1 | . | . | TRBV25-1 | CASSEPHRGSTEAFF | TGTGCCAGCAGTGAACCCCACCGGGGTTCCACTGAAGCTTTCTTT
TRBJ1-1 | . | . | TRBV7-2 | CASTAWAGPTEAFF | TGTGCCAGCACCGCGTGGGCAGGGCCCACTGAAGCTTTCTTT
TRBJ1-1 | . | . | TRBV20-1 | CSARRNTEAFF | TGCAGTGCTAGACGAAACACTGAAGCTTTCTTT
TRBJ2-1 | . | . | TRBV4-1 | CASSQDPGIRLALINEQFF | TGCGCCAGCAGCCAAGATCCAGGGATCCGGCTAGCCTTGATCAATGAGCAGTTCTTC
TRBJ2-7 | . | . | TRBV6-5 | CASSQSYEQYF | TGTGCCAGCAGCCAAAGCTACGAGCAGTACTTC
TRBJ2-3 | . | . | TRBV9 | CASSVVVKGTQYF | TGTGCCAGCAGCGTAGTTGTTAAAGGTACGCAGTATTTT
TRBJ2-1 | TRBD2 | few | TRBV19 | CASSAPGLASKAEQFF | TGTGCCAGTAGTGCCCCGGGACTAGCGAGCAAAGCAGAGCAGTTCTTC
TRBJ2-5 | . | . | TRBV7-2 | CASSLGGGRETQYF | TGTGCCAGCAGCTTAGGCGGAGGACGGGAGACCCAGTACTTC
TRBJ2-1 | . | . | TRBV14 | CASSQGIAQWQFF | TGTGCCAGCAGCCAAGGAATAGCTCAGTGGCAGTTCTTC
TRBJ1-2 | TRBD1 | . | TRBV5-4 | CASSLPGQANYGYTF | TGTGCCAGCAGCTTGCCGGGACAGGCGAACTATGGCTACACCTTC
TRBJ2-7 | . | few | TRBV5-4 | CASSLPHRGGLDEQYF | TGTGCCAGCAGCTTGCCCCATCGTGGAGGTTTGGACGAGCAGTACTTC
TRBJ2-3 | TRBD1 | . | TRBV5-1 | CASSFRAQGTDTQYF | TGCGCCAGCAGCTTTCGAGCACAGGGGACAGATACGCAGTATTTT
TRBJ2-5 | . | . | TRBV7-2 | CASSSSGDQYF | TGTGCCAGCAGCTCGTCAGGGGACCAGTACTTC
TRBJ2-7 | . | few | TRBV5-1 | CASSPTMLVAYEQYF | TGCGCCAGCAGTCCGACTATGCTCGTGGCCTACGAGCAGTACTTC
TRBJ2-5 | . | few | TRBV6-5 | CASRLGRRQETQYF | TGTGCCAGCAGGCTGGGACGTCGGCAAGAGACCCAGTACTTC
TRBJ2-1 | . | few | TRBV4-3 | CASSQTPREQFF | TGCGCCAGCAGCCAGACCCCAAGGGAGCAGTTCTTC
TRBJ1-4 | . | few | TRBV29-1 | CSVDLGSGEKLFF | TGCAGCGTTGACTTGGGGAGTGGTGAAAAACTGTTTTTT
TRBJ2-1 | . | few | TRBV14 | CASSPLGGYNEQFF | TGTGCCAGCAGCCCACTCGGAGGTTACAATGAGCAGTTCTTC
TRBJ1-1 | . | few | TRBV29-1 | CSVRDGNTEAFF | TGCAGCGTCCGGGACGGGAACACTGAAGCTTTCTTT
TRBJ1-1 | . | few | TRBV10-2 | CASTPFGGSTEAFF | TGCGCCAGCACCCCATTCGGGGGTTCAACTGAAGCTTTCTTT
TRBJ2-5 | TRBD2 | . | TRBV2 | CASSVGLAMRETQYF | TGTGCCAGCAGTGTAGGACTAGCGATGCGGGAGACCCAGTACTTC
TRBJ2-4 | . | many | TRBV23-1 | CASSQLDALQYF | TGCGCCAGCAGTCAATTAGACGCCCTTCAGTACTTC
TRBJ1-2 | . | . | TRBV29-1 | CSVVVGDGYTF | TGCAGCGTTGTAGTTGGGGACGGCTACACCTTC
TRBJ1-5 | TRBD1 | many | TRBV9 | CASSATGGRQPQHF | TGTGCCAGCAGCGCGACAGGGGGCCGTCAGCCCCAGCATTTT
TRBJ2-5 | . | few | TRBV10-2 | CASSSQPAGEETQYF | TGCGCCAGCAGTTCTCAACCAGCGGGCGAAGAGACCCAGTACTTC
TRBJ2-5 | TRBD2 | . | TRBV5-6 | CASSVPGLAGGGKETQYF | TGTGCCAGCAGCGTCCCGGGACTAGCGGGAGGAGGCAAAGAGACCCAGTACTTC
TRBJ2-7 | . | . | TRBV9 | CASSVGSTSYEQYF | TGTGCCAGCAGCGTAGGCAGTACCTCCTACGAGCAGTACTTC
TRBJ1-4 | TRBD1 | few | TRBV30 | CAWSRQGVTNEKLFF | TGTGCCTGGAGTCGTCAGGGGGTTACTAATGAAAAACTGTTTTTT
TRBJ2-5 | . | . | TRBV7-2 | CASSLGRGSIMKTQYF | TGTGCCAGCAGCTTAGGCCGGGGCAGCATTATGAAGACCCAGTACTTC
TRBJ2-7 | . | . | TRBV20-1 | CSAGTAYEQYF | TGCAGTGCCGGGACGGCCTACGAGCAGTACTTC
TRBJ1-4 | . | . | TRBV30 | CAWSVFGQGGGKLFF | TGTGCCTGGAGTGTCTTTGGGCAGGGAGGAGGAAAACTGTTTTTT
TRBJ2-5 | . | few | TRBV11-2 | CASSLDLPQVTQYF | TGTGCCAGCAGCTTAGATTTGCCCCAAGTGACCCAGTACTTC
TRBJ2-7 | . | . | TRBV19 | CASSDGAEQYF | TGTGCCAGTAGTGACGGTGCCGAGCAGTACTTC
TRBJ2-5 | TRBD2 | few | TRBV29-1 | CSVGMVLAGGWAQYF | TGCAGCGTTGGGATGGTACTAGCGGGGGGTTGGGCCCAGTACTTC
TRBJ1-2 | . | few | TRBV7-9 | CASSSDHYGYTF | TGTGCCAGCAGCTCGGACCACTATGGCTACACCTTC
TRBJ1-6 | TRBD1 | . | TRBV7-9 | CASSLGDREPYNSPLHF | TGTGCCAGCAGCTTAGGGGACAGGGAGCCCTATAATTCACCCCTCCACTTT
TRBJ2-2 | . | few | TRBV23-1 | CASSQIMEAGSNTGELFF | TGCGCCAGCAGTCAAATAATGGAAGCAGGGTCGAACACCGGGGAGCTGTTTTTT